The 26 T cell receptor beta chains reported below all come from one sample, sequenced in a study of brain T cells in children with intractable seizures. Noted time point: blood from clinic visit 5 months post-surgery; TSC patient then seizure free. The method was immunoSEQ multiplex PCR; TCRdb's version includes in-frame clones alone and lacks a portion of them. Of about 340,000 clones detected, about 93% appear once; the ten largest clones hold about 6%. The sequencing here drew on peripheral blood, taken approximately 5 months after surgery. These TCRs come from a boy under two years old with tuberous sclerosis and intractable seizures.

The chain joins TRBV30 to TRBJ2-6; weak D call: TRBD1 (5 bases). The CDR3 has 18 amino acids. The ends were cut back, 0 bases at V and 1 base at J, with 16 bases in the middle. Germline values: CDR1 GTSNPN, CDR2 SVGIG (reference sequence). The CDR3 nucleotides read TGTGCCTGGAGTGTAATTAGGACAAGGCCTTCTGGGGCCAACGTCCTGACTTTC. Protein: CAWSVIRTRPSGANVLTF.

This clone is a singleton in its sample. Distinct nucleotide sequences in the sample also encode this CDR3. The chain is built from TRBV7-9 and TRBJ2-3; unclear D gene. Germline assignment: CDR1 SEHNR and CDR2 FQNEAQ (reference sequence). Trimming cost V 4 bases and J 0 bases, with 2 bases left between them. CDR3 size: 12 residues. In DNA, the CDR3 is TGTGCCAGCAGCTACAGCACAGATACGCAGTATTTT. This encodes CASSYSTDTQYF.

The chain is built from TRBV11-2 and TRBJ2-7, with D perhaps matching TRBD1 (6 bases). The V and J ends lost 1 base and 4 bases respectively, with 17 bases between them. The CDR3 is 16 residues long. Germline-derived CDR1 and CDR2 are SGHAT and FQNNGV. The CDR3 nucleotides read TGTGCCAGCAGCTTAGTCCGGGACATGGGCCTTTACGAGCAGTACTTC. Translating gives CASSLVRDMGLYEQYF. Based on the CDR3 plus reference TRBV11-2 and TRBJ2-7, the full variable domain is EAGVAQSPRYKIIEKRQSVAFWCNPISGHATLYWYQQILGQGPKLLIQFQNNGVVDDSQLPKDRFSAERLKGVDSTLKIQPAKLEDSAVYLCASSLVRDMGLYEQYFGPGTRLTVT.

The chain has TRBV5-4 and TRBJ1-1; 9 nucleotides match TRBD1. This CDR3 has 14 amino acids. V lost 1 base to trimming and J lost 7 bases; unmatched junction nucleotides: 5. Per germline, CDR1 SGHNT and CDR2 YYREEE (reference sequence). In DNA, the CDR3 is TGTGCCAGCAGCTTGTTACAGGGGGCGAATGAAGCTTTCTTT. This gives the protein CASSLLQGANEAFF.

This rearrangement joins TRBV7-2 to TRBJ2-4; 7 bases line up with TRBD2. CDR3 length: 14 amino acids. Germline CDR1 SGHTA, CDR2 FQGNSA. The ends lost 4 bases at V and 8 bases at J; junction bases unmatched: 8. The CDR3 nucleotides are TGTGCCAGCAGCTCGTTAGCGGGCTTGGACATTCAGTACTTC. This encodes CASSSLAGLDIQYF.

This chain uses TRBV12-3 or TRBV12-4 with TRBJ1-3, with D unclear. V was trimmed by 7 bases and J by 3 bases, leaving 10 bases between them. CDR3 length equals 13 residues. The CDR3: CASNRRVGNTIYF. CDR3 coding DNA: TGTGCCAGCAACCGACGCGTTGGAAACACCATATATTTT.

V usage is TRBV27 and J usage is TRBJ1-6; D may be TRBD1 (5 bases). The CDR3 extends over 18 amino acids. V lost 5 bases and J lost 3, with 20 bases in between. Germline V gene lookup returns CDR1 MNHEY and CDR2 SMNVEV (reference sequence). CDR3 residues: CASSGLMGGSYYNSPLHF. DNA of the CDR3: TGTGCCAGCAGTGGGCTAATGGGGGGTAGTTACTATAATTCACCCCTCCACTTT.

The chain employs TRBV19 and TRBJ1-1; no clear D gene. CDR1 and CDR2 from the germline V gene are LNHDA and SQIVND (reference sequence). The V end was cut by 8 bases, the J end by 1 base, with 8 bases between. The CDR3 has 12 residues. CDR3 in amino acids: CASGAGNTEAFF. Written as DNA, the CDR3 is TGTGCCAGTGGAGCGGGGAACACTGAAGCTTTCTTT.

The V call is TRBV9, the J call TRBJ1-2, with D unclear. Looked up from germline, CDR1 is SGDLS and CDR2 is YYNGEE. Trimming removed 2 bases from V and 3 bases from J, with 8 bases in between. The CDR3 contains 13 residues. As DNA, the CDR3 is TGTGCCAGCAGCGTGAGGGCGGACTATGGCTACACCTTC. The encoded protein is CASSVRADYGYTF. The entire variable domain, with the rest obtained from reference TRBV9 and TRBJ1-2, is as follows: DSGVTQTPKHLITATGQRVTLRCSPRSGDLSVYWYQQSLDQGLQFLIQYYNGEERAKGNILERFSAQQFPDLHSELNLSSLELGDSALYFCASSVRADYGYTFGSGTRLTVV.

V is TRBV3-1 (or the pseudogene TRBV3-2) and J is TRBJ1-4; D is unresolved. The CDR3 has 14 residues. The germline gives CDR1 LGHDT, CDR2 YNNKEL (reference sequence). V was clipped by 4 bases and J by 5 bases, with 11 bases between them. In DNA form, the CDR3 reads TGTGCCAGCAGCCGGACGGGGAAGAATGAAAAACTGTTTTTT. Amino acids: CASSRTGKNEKLFF.

To note about this clone: At one of its ends the junction is not consistent with the germline gene, which may arise from a read error. The gene calls are TRBV7-8 and TRBJ1-4, with a weak D call TRBD1 (6 bases). Per the germline V gene, CDR1 is SGHVS and CDR2 is FQNEAQ. This CDR3 comprises 15 residues. The CDR3 DNA follows: TGTGCCAGCGGCTTAGGGGGGGAGAGAGGTGAAAAACTGTTTTTT. This sequence encodes CASGLGGERGEKLFF.

The chain links TRBV19 to TRBJ2-7; D is undetermined. The CDR3 extends over 15 amino acids. Germline assignment: CDR1 LNHDA and CDR2 SQIVND (reference sequence). V gave up 1 base and J gave up 6 bases, with 16 bases separating them. DNA of the CDR3: TGTGCCAGTAGTATAGCCCTAGGCGCCCCCTCCGAGCAGTACTTC. Translation: CASSIALGAPSEQYF.

The chain couples TRBV5-4 to TRBJ2-7; maybe TRBD1 (6 bases). Between the trimmed V and J ends, which lost 4 bases and 7 bases, there was a span of 15 bases. CDR3 size: 13 residues. Germline CDR1 reads SGHNT; CDR2 reads YYREEE (reference sequence). In nucleotides, the CDR3 is TGTGCCAGCAGCCCCCGACAGGTTGGAGAGCAGTACTTC. Its protein product is CASSPRQVGEQYF.

This chain links TRBV9 with TRBJ2-2; D is ambiguous. The CDR3 runs to 13 residues. The ends were cut back, 0 bases at V and 6 bases at J, with 6 bases in the middle. Germline V gene lookup returns CDR1 SGDLS and CDR2 YYNGEE. CDR3 coding DNA: TGTGCCAGCAGCGTAGCGCCCGCCGGGGAGCTGTTTTTT. Amino acid sequence: CASSVAPAGELFF.

The chain employs TRBV19 and TRBJ1-4; TRBD1 matches 7 bases. Germline V gene data show CDR1 as LNHDA and CDR2 as SQIVND (reference sequence). J was trimmed by 8 bases and V by 5 bases; bases with no gene match: 11. The CDR3 covers 15 residues. Here the CDR3 reads CASSVQGGLREKLFF. The CDR3, as DNA: TGTGCCAGTAGTGTGCAGGGGGGTCTGAGGGAAAAACTGTTTTTT.

This chain links TRBV9 with TRBJ1-5; 8 positions match TRBD1. CDR3 length equals 16 residues. V lost 0 bases to trimming and J lost 4 bases; unmatched junction nucleotides: 6. Per germline, CDR1 SGDLS and CDR2 YYNGEE. CDR3 region: CASSVGDRGWNQPQHF. The CDR3 DNA sequence: TGTGCCAGCAGCGTAGGAGACAGGGGATGGAATCAGCCCCAGCATTTT.

This clone has a single count. This chain uses TRBV7-3 with TRBJ1-1, with 7 nucleotides matching TRBD1. Germline loops: CDR1 SGHTA, CDR2 FQGTGA. V gave up 2 bases and J gave up 4 bases; unmatched junction bases: 4. CDR3 length equals 14 residues. The CDR3 nucleotides are TGTGCCAGCAGCTTACAGGGGGGAGGCACTGAAGCTTTCTTT. As protein: CASSLQGGGTEAFF.

The table lists this clone with a count of one. This chain uses TRBV29-1 with TRBJ2-5; TRBD2 is a possible D gene (7 bases). The germline CDR1 and CDR2 sequences are SQVTM and ANQGSEA. The CDR3 length is 14 residues. V lost 0 bases and J lost 5, with 13 bases in between. CDR3 loop: CSVEEGGRMETQYF. The CDR3 DNA reads as TGCAGCGTTGAAGAGGGGGGGCGAATGGAGACCCAGTACTTC.

V and J are TRBV19 and TRBJ1-2, with D perhaps matching TRBD1 (5 bases). With 5 bases removed from V and 8 bases from J, the gap between germline ends came to 12 bases. CDR1 and CDR2 (germline): LNHDA, SQIVND (reference sequence). The CDR3 runs to 12 residues. The CDR3 nucleotides read TGTGCCAGTAGTCCCCTGCAGGGAGGCTACACCTTC. Translating gives CASSPLQGGYTF.

The chain carries TRBV24-1 and TRBJ2-1, with D maybe TRBD2 (6 bases). Germline lookup yields CDR1 KGHDR and CDR2 SFDVKD. V lost 3 bases to trimming and J lost 7 bases, with 9 bases between them. This CDR3 spans 13 amino acids. CDR3 in DNA: TGTGCCACCAGTGATATTGCGGGGAATGAGCAGTTCTTC. Its translation: CATSDIAGNEQFF.

This rearrangement joins TRBV7-6 to TRBJ1-1, with a weak D call TRBD1 (6 bases). V was shortened by 1 base and J by 0 bases, with 6 bases between the two germline ends. The length of the CDR3 is 14 residues. Germline V gene lookup returns CDR1 SGHVS and CDR2 FNYEAQ. The CDR3 sequence: CASSLGTVNTEAFF. The CDR3 DNA reads TGTGCCAGCAGCTTAGGGACAGTGAACACTGAAGCTTTCTTT.

With respect to this clone: Additional DNA sequences in this sample encode the identical CDR3. This rearrangement joins TRBV30 to TRBJ1-5; unclear D gene. There are 13 residues in the CDR3. V was shortened by 0 bases and J by 4 bases, with 7 bases between the two germline ends. Per germline, CDR1 GTSNPN and CDR2 SVGIG (reference sequence). The CDR3 coding sequence is TGTGCCTGGAGTGTTGGTGGGAATCAGCCCCAGCATTTT. Translating gives CAWSVGGNQPQHF.

This chain links TRBV11-2 with TRBJ1-2, with D possibly TRBD1 on 5 matching bases. The CDR3 consists of 16 residues. Trimming shortened V by 4 bases and J by 4 bases, and 19 bases separated the two germline ends. Germline CDR1 SGHAT, CDR2 FQNNGV. In DNA form, the CDR3 reads TGTGCCAGCAGCTCGCCCCGGGACGGAAGATTCTATGGCTACACCTTC. Amino acids: CASSSPRDGRFYGYTF.

This chain links TRBV20-1 with TRBJ2-3; 8 nucleotides align to TRBD2. The CDR3 totals 16 residues. The germline CDR1 and CDR2 sequences are DFQATT and SNEGSKA (reference sequence). Trimming took 3 bases from V and 4 from J; bases not matched to a gene: 12. The CDR3 nucleotides read TGCAGTGCTAGTGAAAAAGCGGGAGTATGGTCAGATACGCAGTATTTT. Amino acid sequence: CSASEKAGVWSDTQYF.

The gene calls are TRBV5-6 and TRBJ2-7; no clear D. Germline V lookup: CDR1 SGHDT, CDR2 YYEEEE. Trimming pared 5 bases from V and 1 base from J, leaving 10 bases between. The CDR3 is 13 amino acids. CDR3 loop: CASRYSTSYEQYF. Written as DNA, the CDR3 is TGTGCCAGCAGATACTCTACATCCTACGAGCAGTACTTC.

The chain couples TRBV21-1 to TRBJ2-7; TRBD2 is taken as the D call from the table, unchecked against the DNA. TRBV21-1 is marked as a pseudogene. CDR3 length: 11 residues. The CDR3 DNA is TGTGCCAGCATCCTCGAGTGCGAGCAGTACTTC. Its protein product is CASILECEQYF.